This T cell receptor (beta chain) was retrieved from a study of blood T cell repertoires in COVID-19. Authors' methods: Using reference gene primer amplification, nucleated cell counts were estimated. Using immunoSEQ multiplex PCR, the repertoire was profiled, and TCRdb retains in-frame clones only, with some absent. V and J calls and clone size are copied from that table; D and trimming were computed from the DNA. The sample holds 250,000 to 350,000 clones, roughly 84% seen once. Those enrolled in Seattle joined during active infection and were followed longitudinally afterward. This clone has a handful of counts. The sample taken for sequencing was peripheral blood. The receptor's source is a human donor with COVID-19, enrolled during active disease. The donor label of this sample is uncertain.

This CDR3 reads CASSIARITEAFF. Written as DNA, the CDR3 is TGTGCCAGTAGTATAGCCAGAATCACTGAAGCTTTCTTT. The V gene is TRBV19, the J gene TRBJ1-1, with unresolved D. The CDR3 loop spans 13 amino acids. The germline gives CDR1 LNHDA, CDR2 SQIVND (reference sequence). Trimming cost V 1 base and J 4 bases, with 7 bases left between them.